Listed below are T cell receptor beta chains from one sample, sequenced in a study of CD8 T cells in Susac syndrome. TCRdb itself ran the immunoSEQ multiplex PCR reads through MiXCR, one entry per CDR3 protein. The table has 69,000 or so distinct CDR3 sequences, about 95% seen once. The sample taken for sequencing was CD8+ T cells from PBMCs. Every receptor here comes from a human donor in good health. Both conserved end residues are part of each CDR3. D genes are given only for firm matches. Clone size, where shown, is once, few, many, or a class for clones that have expanded.

d_gene: NA
v_gene: TRBV28
j_gene: TRBJ2-2
abundance: NA
CDR3nt: TGTGCCAGCAGTTCGACCGGGACGTTGCGATCCGGGGAGCTGTTTTTT
CDR3aa: CASSSTGTLRSGELFF

d_gene: NA
v_gene: TRBV12-3/TRBV12-4
j_gene: TRBJ2-5
abundance: NA
CDR3nt: TGTGCCAGCAGTTTTGGGGATCCGGGAGAGACCCAGTACTTC
CDR3aa: CASSFGDPGETQYF

d_gene: TRBD2
v_gene: TRBV7-9
j_gene: TRBJ2-5
abundance: NA
CDR3nt: TGTGCCAGCAGCTCGCTAGCGGACCAAGAGACCCAGTACTTC
CDR3aa: CASSSLADQETQYF

d_gene: NA
v_gene: TRBV29-1
j_gene: TRBJ2-1
abundance: once
CDR3nt: TGCAGCGTTGAGGGAGGTATGGGCTACAATGAGCAGTTCTTC
CDR3aa: CSVEGGMGYNEQFF

d_gene: TRBD2
v_gene: TRBV29-1
j_gene: TRBJ2-1
abundance: NA
CDR3nt: TGCAGCGGGAGCGGGGGCTCCTACAATGAGCAGTTCTTC
CDR3aa: CSGSGGSYNEQFF

d_gene: TRBD2
v_gene: TRBV2
j_gene: TRBJ2-4
abundance: NA
CDR3nt: TGTGCCAGCAGTGTCGGCGCGGGGGGGCCTTTTAGCAACATTCAGTACTTC
CDR3aa: CASSVGAGGPFSNIQYF

d_gene: NA
v_gene: TRBV7-2
j_gene: TRBJ2-1
abundance: NA
CDR3nt: TGTGCCAGCAGCTTAGGGGGCAGGGCCCTGTTCTTC
CDR3aa: CASSLGGRALFF

d_gene: NA
v_gene: TRBV15
j_gene: TRBJ2-1
abundance: NA
CDR3nt: TGTGCCACCAGCAGAGATCGAACCTGGCGGTTCTTC
CDR3aa: CATSRDRTWRFF

d_gene: NA
v_gene: TRBV6-1
j_gene: TRBJ1-5
abundance: NA
CDR3nt: TGTGCCAGCAGTGAGGTGCAGGCTCAGCCCCAGCATTTT
CDR3aa: CASSEVQAQPQHF

d_gene: TRBD1
v_gene: TRBV15
j_gene: TRBJ2-2
abundance: NA
CDR3nt: TGTGCCACCAGCAGAGATGGGGATTTGACAGGGGCCTTCTTCACCGGGGAGCTGTTTTTT
CDR3aa: CATSRDGDLTGAFFTGELFF

d_gene: NA
v_gene: TRBV7-9
j_gene: TRBJ2-5
abundance: once
CDR3nt: TGTGCCAGCAGCTTGGTCCGGGGTACGCAAGAGACCCAGTACTTC
CDR3aa: CASSLVRGTQETQYF

d_gene: NA
v_gene: TRBV6-5
j_gene: TRBJ1-2
abundance: NA
CDR3nt: TGTGCCAGCAGCAAGGGAGTGGGGGACTATGGCTACACCTTC
CDR3aa: CASSKGVGDYGYTF

d_gene: NA
v_gene: TRBV7-9
j_gene: TRBJ1-1
abundance: NA
CDR3nt: TGTGCCAGCAGCTTCGACAGTGAAGCTTTCTTT
CDR3aa: CASSFDSEAFF

d_gene: TRBD2
v_gene: TRBV12-3/TRBV12-4
j_gene: TRBJ2-3
abundance: NA
CDR3nt: TGTGCCAGCAGCAAGGGACTAGCGGGGTTCCTCCCAACAGATACGCAGTATTTT
CDR3aa: CASSKGLAGFLPTDTQYF

d_gene: NA
v_gene: TRBV19
j_gene: TRBJ2-7
abundance: NA
CDR3nt: TGTGCCAGTAGCGCGGGAATCTCCTACGAGCAGTACTTC
CDR3aa: CASSAGISYEQYF

d_gene: NA
v_gene: TRBV4-1
j_gene: TRBJ1-1
abundance: NA
CDR3nt: TGCGCCAGCAGCCATCTGAACACTGAAGCTTTCTTT
CDR3aa: CASSHLNTEAFF

d_gene: NA
v_gene: TRBV7-9
j_gene: TRBJ2-1
abundance: NA
CDR3nt: TGTGCCAGCAGCCCCCGACACTCACAGGGTCATACAAGGAATGAGCAGTTCTTC
CDR3aa: CASSPRHSQGHTRNEQFF

d_gene: TRBD2
v_gene: TRBV12-3/TRBV12-4
j_gene: TRBJ2-1
abundance: NA
CDR3nt: TGTGCCAGCAGAGGGGAGGGGAGCTCCTACAATGAGCAGTTCTTC
CDR3aa: CASRGEGSSYNEQFF

d_gene: TRBD2
v_gene: TRBV19
j_gene: TRBJ2-1
abundance: NA
CDR3nt: TGTGCCAGTCATAGCGGGGGGGTATACAATGAGCAGTTCTTC
CDR3aa: CASHSGGVYNEQFF

d_gene: NA
v_gene: TRBV28
j_gene: TRBJ2-3
abundance: NA
CDR3nt: TGTGCCAGCAGTGAGTCTCGGACGGGGCTTAGCACAGATACGCAGTATTTT
CDR3aa: CASSESRTGLSTDTQYF

d_gene: NA
v_gene: TRBV5-1
j_gene: TRBJ1-2
abundance: once
CDR3nt: TGCGCCAGCAGCCTCGGGGACAAAAATGGCTACACCTTC
CDR3aa: CASSLGDKNGYTF

d_gene: NA
v_gene: TRBV7-9
j_gene: TRBJ2-1
abundance: NA
CDR3nt: TGTGCCAGCAGCTTATCGGGGAATGAGCAGTTCTTC
CDR3aa: CASSLSGNEQFF

d_gene: TRBD1
v_gene: TRBV6-6
j_gene: TRBJ1-5
abundance: once
CDR3nt: TGTGCCAGCAGTTACGACAGGGTACTCAATCAGCCCCAGCATTTT
CDR3aa: CASSYDRVLNQPQHF

d_gene: TRBD2
v_gene: TRBV5-1
j_gene: TRBJ2-5
abundance: NA
CDR3nt: TGCGCCAGCAGCCCGCGACTAGCGTTCCAAGAGACCCAGTACTTC
CDR3aa: CASSPRLAFQETQYF

d_gene: NA
v_gene: TRBV24-1
j_gene: TRBJ2-3
abundance: NA
CDR3nt: TGTGCCACCAGTGATCCTGGGACTTTTGCGGATACGCAGTATTTT
CDR3aa: CATSDPGTFADTQYF

d_gene: TRBD1
v_gene: TRBV12-3/TRBV12-4
j_gene: TRBJ2-1
abundance: NA
CDR3nt: TGTGCCAGCAGCAACTCCGGGACAGGGTTGAATGAGCAGTTCTTC
CDR3aa: CASSNSGTGLNEQFF